The 19 T cell receptor beta chains below were found in one sample sequenced in a study of T cells after somatic rescue of genetic block. Data came from immunoSEQ multiplex PCR; TCRdb stores just in-frame clones and leaves some out. The sample includes 15,000 or so clones, just over 70% of them seen just once. Sequencing was performed on peripheral blood mononuclear cells (PBMCs). The receptor set was obtained from a man in his late teens or twenties.

The V gene is TRBV7-9, the J gene TRBJ2-1, with 8 bases identical to TRBD1. J gave up 4 bases and V 3 bases, and 2 bases lay outside the gene matches. From germline, CDR1 is SEHNR and CDR2 FQNEAQ (reference sequence). CDR3 length: 14 residues. Written as DNA, the CDR3 is TGTGCCAGCAGCTTCAGGACAGGGTACAATGAGCAGTTCTTC. Protein product: CASSFRTGYNEQFF.

This clone was seen just once. The CDR3 DNA reads as TGTGCCACCCGGGAGGGACGGCTCTATGGCTACACCTTC. It encodes CATREGRLYGYTF. This chain joins TRBV27 and TRBJ1-2, with D possibly matching TRBD1 (5 bases). CDR3 length: 13 amino acids. The germline CDR1 and CDR2 sequences are MNHEY and SMNVEV (reference sequence). V was shortened by 10 bases and J by 4 bases, with 16 bases between the two germline ends.

The rearrangement links TRBV7-2 to TRBJ2-7; D gene uncertain. The CDR3 has 13 amino acids. Germline V CDR1 and CDR2: SGHTA, FQGNSA. The germline V and J ends were trimmed by 3 bases and 1 base, with 7 bases remaining between them. CDR3 coding DNA: TGTGCCAGCAGCTTCTCCCTGTCCTACGAGCAGTACTTC. It specifies CASSFSLSYEQYF.

The chain links TRBV28 to TRBJ2-3; 9 positions match TRBD2. There are 17 residues in the CDR3. Germline CDR1 MDHEN, CDR2 SYDVKM. With 4 bases clipped from V and 3 bases from J, the junction kept 11 bases outside the gene matches. The CDR3 reads CASSSPLAGAPTDTQYF. The CDR3 DNA is TGTGCCAGCAGTTCCCCCTTAGCGGGGGCCCCAACAGATACGCAGTATTTT.

The chain links TRBV11-2 to TRBJ1-1; D call uncertain. The germline V gene encodes CDR1 SGHAT and CDR2 FQNNGV. Trimming left V 6 bases short and J 2 bases short, with 10 bases between. The CDR3 sequence is 13 residues long. The CDR3 DNA follows: TGTGCCAGCAGTCCTCGGCGTAACACTGAAGCTTTCTTT. Encoded protein: CASSPRRNTEAFF.

The chain combines TRBV5-6 with TRBJ2-3, with TRBD2 as a possible D gene (6 bases). Trimming took off 4 bases at V and 2 bases at J, with 20 bases between the two ends. This CDR3 comprises 17 residues. The germline V gene has CDR1 SGHDT and CDR2 YYEEEE. This CDR3 reads CASSAWGLTQNTDTQYF. The CDR3 DNA sequence: TGTGCCAGCAGCGCCTGGGGACTTACCCAAAACACAGATACGCAGTATTTT.

Only one count was recorded for this clone. The gene calls are TRBV5-6 and TRBJ1-6; D call uncertain. This CDR3 region has 17 residues. Germline V gene sequence: CDR1 SGHDT, CDR2 YYEEEE. V gave up 1 base and J gave up 0 bases, with 11 bases separating them. The CDR3 sequence is CASSLYKRSSYNSPLHF. The CDR3 DNA is TGTGCCAGCAGCTTGTACAAACGGAGCTCCTATAATTCACCCCTCCACTTT.

The V gene is TRBV6-5, the J gene TRBJ1-2; maybe TRBD1 (5 bases). CDR1 MNHEY and CDR2 SVGAGI come from the germline V gene. V shed 3 bases and J shed 0 bases, with 11 bases lying between them. The CDR3 contains 15 residues. CDR3 bases: TGTGCCAGCAGTTATTTAGGGACGCCTAACTATGGCTACACCTTC. It specifies CASSYLGTPNYGYTF.

J is TRBJ2-5 and V is TRBV7-7, with 7 bases matching TRBD1. V shed 5 bases and J 1 base; nucleotides not matched to a gene: 7. The CDR3 sequence is 15 residues long. Germline-derived CDR1 and CDR2 are SSHAT and FNYEAQ (reference sequence). As DNA, the CDR3 is TGTGCCAGCAGCCCCACGACAGGGCCCCAAGAGACCCAGTACTTC. Its translation is CASSPTTGPQETQYF.

The chain combines TRBV18 with TRBJ2-5; D ambiguous. Germline assignment: CDR1 KGHSH and CDR2 LQKENI. V lost 0 bases to trimming and J lost 2 bases, with 10 bases between them. The CDR3 extends over 15 amino acids. The CDR3 protein is CASSPPWSFQETQYF. The CDR3 bases are TGTGCCAGCTCACCACCCTGGAGTTTTCAAGAGACCCAGTACTTC. Full variable domain (outside the CDR3, taken from reference TRBV18 and TRBJ2-5): NAGVMQNPRHLVRRRGQEARLRCSPMKGHSHVYWYRQLPEEGLKFMVYLQKENIIDESGMPKERFSAEFPKEGPSILRIQQVVRGDSAAYFCASSPPWSFQETQYFGPGTRLLVL.

This chain links TRBV28 with TRBJ1-3; D remains unclear. The length of the CDR3 is 15 residues. The germline CDR1 and CDR2 sequences are MDHEN and SYDVKM. V lost 6 bases to trimming and J lost 4 bases, with 16 bases between them. CDR3 sequence (DNA): TGTGCCAGCAGATCCTCGCGGGGAGGCGGAAACACCATATATTTT. Translation gives CASRSSRGGGNTIYF.

In its sample, this clone was seen a few times. J is TRBJ1-1 and V is TRBV5-4; TRBD1 matches at 7 bases. Germline V lookup: CDR1 SGHNT, CDR2 YYREEE (reference sequence). V lost 4 bases, J lost 8 bases, and 8 bases stayed unmatched. The CDR3 runs 13 residues. In nucleotides, the CDR3 is TGTGCCAGCAGCGCTGGACAGGATCGGGAAGCTTTCTTT. This encodes CASSAGQDREAFF.

V is TRBV11-2 and J is TRBJ2-7, with 12 positions matching TRBD1. The CDR3 runs to 15 residues. V dropped 2 bases and J dropped 4; count of bases not matched to a gene: 3. Per the germline V gene, CDR1 is SGHAT and CDR2 is FQNNGV. This chain's CDR3 is CASSLRDRGPYEQYF. The CDR3, as DNA: TGTGCCAGCAGCTTAAGGGACAGGGGGCCGTACGAGCAGTACTTC. The full variable domain, its missing parts supplied by reference TRBV11-2 and TRBJ2-7, is EAGVAQSPRYKIIEKRQSVAFWCNPISGHATLYWYQQILGQGPKLLIQFQNNGVVDDSQLPKDRFSAERLKGVDSTLKIQPAKLEDSAVYLCASSLRDRGPYEQYFGPGTRLTVT.

The CDR3 spells CASSLRNPRAGEEKLFF. CDR3 DNA sequence: TGTGCCAGCAGCTTAAGGAACCCTCGGGCCGGGGAGGAAAAACTGTTTTTT. The chain carries TRBV7-8 and TRBJ1-4; no reliable D call. The CDR3 runs 17 residues. The V gene lost 2 bases and the J gene lost 8 bases, with 21 bases spanning the gap. CDR1 and CDR2 (germline): SGHVS, FQNEAQ.

The chain couples TRBV6-4 to TRBJ1-4; no firm D call. The CDR3 sequence is 13 residues long. Germline-derived CDR1 and CDR2 are MRHNA and SNTAGT. V was cut by 6 bases and J by 3 bases, with 8 bases left in between. The chain's CDR3 is CASSRAPNEKLFF. The DNA of the CDR3 is TGTGCCAGCAGCCGGGCCCCTAATGAAAAACTGTTTTTT.

Within the sample, this clone is medium-sized. V gene TRBV11-2 combines with J gene TRBJ2-2; 7 bases are a match to TRBD1. From germline, CDR1 is SGHAT and CDR2 FQNNGV. Losses at the gene ends were 3 bases for V and 5 bases for J; bases not matched to a gene: 9. The CDR3 is 16 amino acids. The CDR3 loop reads CASSFPPGGFTGELFF. As DNA, the CDR3 is TGTGCCAGCAGCTTCCCACCAGGGGGTTTTACCGGGGAGCTGTTTTTT.

Concerning this clone itself: In the same sample, other DNA sequences code for this CDR3. The chain uses TRBV30 and TRBJ1-5; D not certain. Germline V lookup: CDR1 GTSNPN, CDR2 SVGIG (reference sequence). With 0 bases removed from V and 0 bases from J, the gap between germline ends came to 9 bases. The CDR3 runs to 15 residues. As DNA, the CDR3 is TGTGCCTGGAGTGTACGGAGCTTTAGCAATCAGCCCCAGCATTTT. Protein: CAWSVRSFSNQPQHF.

This clone was detected only a few times. The chain is built from TRBV5-1 and TRBJ2-5; TRBD2 matches 9 bases. Germline CDR1 SGHRS, CDR2 YFSETQ. J lost 5 bases, V lost 0 bases, and 8 bases had no gene match. The CDR3 runs 16 residues. In DNA form, the CDR3 reads TGCGCCAGCAGCTTGGCTCTAGCGGGGCCTTTGGAGACCCAGTACTTC. This encodes CASSLALAGPLETQYF.

This clone came up many times. The chain recombines TRBV21-1 with TRBJ2-7; the DNA was not used to check the table's D call, TRBD1. TRBV21-1 counts as a pseudogene. The CDR3 loop spans 15 amino acids. The CDR3 loop reads CASSNRRTVPYEQYF. CDR3 sequence (DNA): TGTGCCAGCAGCAATCGGCGGACAGTCCCCTACGAGCAGTACTTC.